This entry features one TCR beta chain sequence. The table lists this clonotype with many counts. Its antigen is unknown. Within one base of it there is no much larger clone, and no base qualities were kept. The germline V gene (reference sequence) sets CDR1 to GTSNPN and CDR2 to SVGIG. The CDR3 measures 13 amino acids from cysteine to phenylalanine. Solely the CDR3 DNA is kept, with 39 bases framed from the first base. V loses 5 bases of germline sequence and J loses 2 bases, and the interval between the two ends is 12 bases. The data are from a study of early T cells in non-severe SARS-CoV-2 infection (dated by TCRdb to about 2021). Concerning the study at large: Because TCR sequencing was done on bulk RNA from unsorted whole blood, the alpha and beta chains could not be paired. Overall study outcomes, separate from this receptor: VDJdb matching was skewed toward anti-spike CD8 responses, so virus-specific expansions were likely underestimated and private and CD4 specificities were missed.

Set within a cohort of healthcare workers in London, UK, this nested case-control study involved weekly PCR testing of nasopharyngeal swabs along with blood sampling. Between 23 and 31 March 2020, the week of the UK lockdown, healthcare workers were enrolled and then followed up weekly for as long as 16 weeks. Library method: 5' RACE. The sequencer listed for this sample is NextSeq 500. The TCR library protocol attached unique molecular identifiers to individual cDNA molecules to correct for sequencing error and PCR bias. TCR alpha and beta chains were both sequenced, and the abundances of alpha and beta sequences in each sample were closely correlated with each other. The study's own analysis went as follows. V gene, J gene and CDR3 annotation of TCR sequences was performed with Decombinator V4. Expanded TCRs were defined as changing significantly between any two time points under a Poisson model with p below 0.0001. TCR abundances were normalised to the total number of TCRs sequenced in each sample and reported as counts per million. MAIT TCRs were defined by TRAV1-2 paired with TRAJ12, TRAJ20 or TRAJ33, and iNKT TCRs by TRAV10 paired with TRAJ18. VDJdb, accessed 1 November 2021, was searched for CMV, EBV and SARS-CoV-2 annotated TCRs, with TCRs annotated for multiple antigens excluded. TCRdb reanalyzed the raw reads on its own, using fastp at Q25 for trimming and MiXCR for clone calling, and kept in-frame beta chains. CDR3 protein sequences are deduplicated, and each keeps its most common genes and DNA. The V and J calls and clone size are TCRdb's, not the authors'. Counted in this sample were 46,000 or so distinct CDR3 sequences; around 4.1% of them appeared once. Together, the top ten hold 3% to 3.5% of the sample.

The specimen was whole blood. The chain is made from TRBV30 and TRBJ1-2; a tentative D call is TRBD1 (6 bases match). The source of this sequence is an adult who was a healthcare worker with PCR-confirmed SARS-CoV-2 infection or an uninfected control (not recorded which). The DNA sequence is as follows: TGTGCCTGGCAGAGGACAGCAAACTATGGCTACACCTTC. Its amino acids are CAWQRTANYGYTF.